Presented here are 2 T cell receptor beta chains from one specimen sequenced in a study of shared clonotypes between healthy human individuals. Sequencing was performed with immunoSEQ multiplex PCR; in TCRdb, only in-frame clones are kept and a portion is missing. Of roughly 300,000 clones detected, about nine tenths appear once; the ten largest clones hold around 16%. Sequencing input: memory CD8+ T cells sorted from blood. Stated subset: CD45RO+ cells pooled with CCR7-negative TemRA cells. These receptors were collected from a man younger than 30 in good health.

The CDR3 sequence: CASSLVAGDEQFF. The CDR3 DNA is TGCGCCAGCAGCTTGGTTGCTGGGGATGAGCAGTTCTTC. The chain carries TRBV5-1 and TRBJ2-1; D is unresolved. The CDR3 sequence is 13 residues long. The V gene lost 0 bases and the J gene lost 8 bases, with 9 bases spanning the gap. CDR1 and CDR2 from the germline V gene are SGHRS and YFSETQ.

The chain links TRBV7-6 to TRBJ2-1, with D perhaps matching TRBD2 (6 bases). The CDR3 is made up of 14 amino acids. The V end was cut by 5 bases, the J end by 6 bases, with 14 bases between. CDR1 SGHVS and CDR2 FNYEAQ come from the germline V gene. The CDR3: CASSPSGVGNEQFF. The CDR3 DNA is TGTGCCAGCAGCCCTTCGGGGGTCGGCAATGAGCAGTTCTTC.